This T cell receptor beta chain derives from a study of T cell repertoires in cytomegalovirus infection. At the level of the study: Public TCR beta signatures provided an indication of both CMV infection and a matching HLA type.

TCRdb passed the reads through MiXCR, listing each CDR3 protein once. In the table there are fewer than 850,000 distinct CDR3 sequences, under 35% of which are singletons. The CDR3 covers 14 residues. CDR1 is MGHRA, CDR2 YSYEKL, per germline. On this clonotype itself: Its antigen is undetermined. At one boundary the junction diverges from the germline segment, which might be a read error.

The gene calls are TRBV4-1 and TRBJ1-2; D perhaps matches TRBD1 (5 bases). The receptor was isolated from a human donor in good health (CMV status not recorded). Some clones in this sample may be carry-over from other donors' samples. The sequencing here drew on cultured CD8+ T cells from PBMCs, taken from culture after CMV antigen stimulation. CDR3 residues: CASSQDWGDYGYTF. The CDR3 DNA is TGTGCCAGCAGCCAAGACTGGGGGGACTATGGCTACACCTTC.